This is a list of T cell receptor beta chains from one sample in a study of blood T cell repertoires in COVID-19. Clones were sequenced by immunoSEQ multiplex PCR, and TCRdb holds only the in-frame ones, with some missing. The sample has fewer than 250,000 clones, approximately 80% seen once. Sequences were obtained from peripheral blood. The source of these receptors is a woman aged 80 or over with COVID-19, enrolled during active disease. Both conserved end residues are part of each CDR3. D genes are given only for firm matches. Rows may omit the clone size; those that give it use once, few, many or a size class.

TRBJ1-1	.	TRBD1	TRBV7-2	CASSSLRTGVNTEAFF	TGTGCCAGCAGTTCTCTTCGGACAGGGGTGAACACTGAAGCTTTCTTT
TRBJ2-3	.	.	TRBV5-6	CASRRRDTQYF	TGTGCCAGCCGGAGGAGAGATACGCAGTATTTT
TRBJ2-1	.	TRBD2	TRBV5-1	CASSPGGEFNNEQFF	TGCGCCAGCAGCCCGGGAGGGGAGTTCAACAATGAGCAGTTCTTC
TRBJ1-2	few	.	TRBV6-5	CASSQGYGYTF	TGTGCCAGCAGTCAGGGGTATGGCTACACCTTC
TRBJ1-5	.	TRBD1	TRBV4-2	CASSQSGQVNQPQHF	TGTGCCAGCAGCCAATCGGGACAGGTCAATCAGCCCCAGCATTTT
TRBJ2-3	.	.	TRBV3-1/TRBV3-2	CASSHAGDTQYF	TGTGCCAGCAGCCACGCCGGGGATACGCAGTATTTT
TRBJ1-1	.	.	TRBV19	CASSTISGYGEAFF	TGTGCCAGTAGTACAATCTCGGGGTACGGAGAAGCTTTCTTT
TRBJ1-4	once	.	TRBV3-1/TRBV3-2	CASSFLSATNEKLFF	TGTGCCAGCAGCTTTCTCTCCGCAACTAATGAAAAACTGTTTTTT
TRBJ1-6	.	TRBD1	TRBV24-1	CATSDGTVDNSPLHF	TGTGCCACCAGTGACGGGACAGTTGATAATTCACCCCTCCACTTT
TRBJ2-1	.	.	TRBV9	CASSVDWANEQFF	TGTGCCAGCAGCGTAGATTGGGCCAATGAGCAGTTCTTC
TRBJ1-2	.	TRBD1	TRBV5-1	CASSPGQGATRGYTF	TGCGCCAGCAGCCCCGGCCAGGGGGCAACCCGTGGCTACACCTTC
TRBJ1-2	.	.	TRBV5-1	CASSRGTTFEGYTF	TGCGCCAGCAGCCGCGGTACGACTTTTGAAGGCTACACCTTC
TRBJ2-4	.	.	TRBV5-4	CASFPWGQSNIQYF	TGTGCCAGCTTCCCCTGGGGGCAGTCAAACATTCAGTACTTC
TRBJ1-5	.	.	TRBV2	CASSEGAMINQPQHF	TGTGCCAGCAGTGAGGGGGCTATGATCAATCAGCCCCAGCATTTT
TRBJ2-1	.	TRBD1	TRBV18	CASSRTGKNEQFF	TGTGCCAGCTCACGGACAGGGAAGAATGAGCAGTTCTTC
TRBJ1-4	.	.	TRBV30	CAWSVTGGLEKLFF	TGTGCCTGGAGTGTAACGGGAGGGCTCGAAAAACTGTTTTTT
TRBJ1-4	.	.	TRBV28	CASSLGGVGEKLFF	TGTGCCAGCAGTTTGGGGGGGGTTGGTGAAAAACTGTTTTTT
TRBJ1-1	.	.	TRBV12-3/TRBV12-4	CASSEGRRGEAFF	TGTGCCAGCAGCGAGGGGAGGAGGGGTGAAGCTTTCTTT
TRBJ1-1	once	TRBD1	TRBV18	CASSARQGNTEAFF	TGTGCCAGCTCAGCGCGACAGGGGAACACTGAAGCTTTCTTT
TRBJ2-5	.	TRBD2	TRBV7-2	CASSSGGAYGTQYF	TGTGCCAGCAGCTCGGGGGGGGCTTATGGGACCCAGTACTTC
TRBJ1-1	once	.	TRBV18	CASSPLIEGAFF	TGTGCCAGCTCACCTCTTATAGAGGGAGCTTTCTTT
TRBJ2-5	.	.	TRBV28	CASRGARETQYF	TGTGCCAGCAGGGGGGCTCGAGAGACCCAGTACTTC
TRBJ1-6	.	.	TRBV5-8	CASSARATGNSPLHF	TGTGCCAGCAGCGCGCGAGCGACAGGAAATTCACCCCTCCACTTT
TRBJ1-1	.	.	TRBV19	CASSNQGSEAFF	TGTGCCAGTAGTAACCAGGGATCTGAAGCTTTCTTT
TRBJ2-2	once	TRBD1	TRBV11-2	CASSPGTGGTGELFF	TGTGCCAGCAGCCCGGGGACAGGGGGAACCGGGGAGCTGTTTTTT
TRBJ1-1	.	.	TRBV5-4	CASSLDPGNTEAFF	TGTGCCAGCAGCTTGGATCCGGGGAACACTGAAGCTTTCTTT
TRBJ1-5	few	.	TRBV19	CASSIRTTGNQPQHF	TGTGCCAGTAGTATAAGGACAACTGGCAATCAGCCCCAGCATTTT
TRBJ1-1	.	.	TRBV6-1	CASSEAERGPEAFF	TGTGCCAGCAGTGAAGCCGAGCGGGGCCCTGAAGCTTTCTTT
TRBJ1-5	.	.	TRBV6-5	CASSTTGHQPQHF	TGTGCCAGCAGTACGACAGGCCACCAGCCCCAGCATTTT
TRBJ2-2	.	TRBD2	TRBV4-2	CASSQATGGPANTGELFF	TGTGCCAGCAGCCAAGCAACGGGGGGGCCCGCGAACACCGGGGAGCTGTTTTTT
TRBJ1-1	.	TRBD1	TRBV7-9	CASSRQGTNTEAFF	TGTGCCAGCAGCAGACAGGGGACGAACACTGAAGCTTTCTTT
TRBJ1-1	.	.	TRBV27	CASNTRGARGTEAFF	TGTGCCAGCAACACCAGAGGGGCAAGGGGGACTGAAGCTTTCTTT
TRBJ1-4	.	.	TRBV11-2	CASKSGEKLFF	TGTGCCAGCAAAAGTGGCGAAAAACTGTTTTTT
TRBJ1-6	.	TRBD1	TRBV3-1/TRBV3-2	CASSHLTGSNSPLHF	TGTGCCAGCAGCCACCTGACAGGGAGTAATTCACCCCTCCACTTT
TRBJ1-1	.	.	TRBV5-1	CASHPGAGRGEAFF	TGCGCCAGCCACCCGGGAGCAGGACGGGGTGAAGCTTTCTTT
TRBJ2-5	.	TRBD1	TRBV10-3	CAISDWTGQETQYF	TGTGCCATCAGTGATTGGACAGGCCAAGAGACCCAGTACTTC
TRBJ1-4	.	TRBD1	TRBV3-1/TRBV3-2	CASSQGQGADKLFF	TGTGCCAGCAGCCAGGGACAGGGGGCGGATAAACTGTTTTTT
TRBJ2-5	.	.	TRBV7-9	CASSSLRRVLQETQYF	TGTGCCAGCAGCTCCCTCCGGAGGGTCTTACAAGAGACCCAGTACTTC
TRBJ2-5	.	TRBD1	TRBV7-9	CASSLPSRGETQYF	TGTGCCAGCAGCTTACCGTCCAGGGGGGAGACCCAGTACTTC
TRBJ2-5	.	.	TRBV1	CTSSHPRGLQETQYF	TGCACCAGCAGCCACCCCCGAGGACTTCAAGAGACCCAGTACTTC
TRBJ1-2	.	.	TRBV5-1	CASSLGAQANGYTF	TGCGCCAGCAGCTTGGGGGCGCAGGCTAATGGCTACACCTTC
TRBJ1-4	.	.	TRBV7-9	CASSPGLEKLFF	TGTGCCAGCAGCCCCGGACTTGAAAAACTGTTTTTT
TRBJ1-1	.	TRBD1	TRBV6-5	CASRTRGTTEAFF	TGTGCCAGCAGAACCAGGGGGACCACTGAAGCTTTCTTT
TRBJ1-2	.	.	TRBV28	CATTGPNYGYTF	TGTGCCACCACCGGTCCAAACTATGGCTACACCTTC
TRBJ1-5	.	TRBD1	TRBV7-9	CASSLGTGGFDQPQHF	TGTGCCAGCAGCTTGGGGACAGGGGGATTCGATCAGCCCCAGCATTTT